Detailed here is one TCR beta chain. Its antigen is currently unknown. This record belongs to a study of PD-1 blockade in classical Hodgkin lymphoma. The wider study: Patients were given intravenous nivolumab, 3 mg/kg, every 2 weeks. Overall study results and limits: Baseline diversity was lower in partial responders and progressors than complete responders. Repertoire difference causes, possibly disease activity or prior therapy, remain undefined. Healthy donors were reported to have higher baseline TCR diversity than newly diagnosed patients.

TCRdb keeps only in-frame clones here, not all; method: immunoSEQ multiplex PCR. The repertoire has about 50,000 clones, around 89% of them found once; the top ten carry 14%. Time point indicated: cycle 4 day 1 (C4D1), after less than seven weeks of nivolumab. Brentuximab vedotin exposure varied, and every patient relapsed after autologous stem cell transplantation. V lost 2 bases to trimming and J lost 0 bases, with 7 bases between them. Per germline, CDR1 GTSNPN and CDR2 SVGIG (reference sequence). The CDR3 spans 13 residues. The chain has TRBV30 and TRBJ1-1; D remains unclear. Specimen: peripheral blood mononuclear cells (PBMCs), collected before the fourth cycle of nivolumab. This TCR came from a human donor with classical Hodgkin lymphoma. The CDR3 DNA reads as TGTGCCTGGAGTCGGAGATTGAACACTGAAGCTTTCTTT. It encodes CAWSRRLNTEAFF.